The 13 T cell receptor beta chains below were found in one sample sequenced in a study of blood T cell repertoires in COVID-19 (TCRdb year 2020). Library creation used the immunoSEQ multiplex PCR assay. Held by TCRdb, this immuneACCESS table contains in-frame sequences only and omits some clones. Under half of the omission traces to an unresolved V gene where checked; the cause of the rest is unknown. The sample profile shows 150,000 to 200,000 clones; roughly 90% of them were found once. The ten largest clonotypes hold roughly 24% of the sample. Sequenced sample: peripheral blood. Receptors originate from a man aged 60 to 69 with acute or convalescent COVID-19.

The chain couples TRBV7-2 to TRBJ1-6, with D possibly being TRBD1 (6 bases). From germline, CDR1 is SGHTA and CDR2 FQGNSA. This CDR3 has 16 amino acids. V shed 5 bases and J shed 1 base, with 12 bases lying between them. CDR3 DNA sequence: TGTGCCAGCAGCGGGGACAATTTGTCCTATAATTCACCCCTCCACTTT. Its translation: CASSGDNLSYNSPLHF. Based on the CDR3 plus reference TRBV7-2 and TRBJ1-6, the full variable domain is GAGVSQSPSNKVTEKGKDVELRCDPISGHTALYWYRQSLGQGLEFLIYFQGNSAPDKSGLPSDRFSAERTGGSVSTLTIQRTQQEDSAVYLCASSGDNLSYNSPLHFGNGTRLTVT.

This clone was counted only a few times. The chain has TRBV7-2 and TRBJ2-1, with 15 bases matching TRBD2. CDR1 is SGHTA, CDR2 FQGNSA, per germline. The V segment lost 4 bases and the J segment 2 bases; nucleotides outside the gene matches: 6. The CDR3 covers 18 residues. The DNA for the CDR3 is TGTGCCAGCAGCTCCGGACTAGCGGGAGGGCCTGCCTACAATGAGCAGTTCTTC. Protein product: CASSSGLAGGPAYNEQFF.

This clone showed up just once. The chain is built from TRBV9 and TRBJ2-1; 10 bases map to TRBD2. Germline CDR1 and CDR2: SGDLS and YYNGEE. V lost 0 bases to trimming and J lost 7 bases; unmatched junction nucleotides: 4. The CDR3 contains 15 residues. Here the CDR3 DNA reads TGTGCCAGCAGCGTAGCTAGCGGGAGCGGGAATGAGCAGTTCTTC. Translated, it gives CASSVASGSGNEQFF.

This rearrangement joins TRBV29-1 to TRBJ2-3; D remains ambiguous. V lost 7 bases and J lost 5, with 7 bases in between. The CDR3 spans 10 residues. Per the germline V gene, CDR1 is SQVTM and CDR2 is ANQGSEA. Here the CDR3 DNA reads TGCAGCGGCCTACTAGATACGCAGTATTTT. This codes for CSGLLDTQYF.

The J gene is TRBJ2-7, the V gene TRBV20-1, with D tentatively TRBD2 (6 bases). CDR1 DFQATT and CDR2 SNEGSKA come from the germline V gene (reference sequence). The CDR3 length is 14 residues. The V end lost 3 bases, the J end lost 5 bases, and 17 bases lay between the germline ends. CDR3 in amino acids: CSASLTGRVDEQYF. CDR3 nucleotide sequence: TGCAGTGCTAGTTTAACCGGGAGAGTAGACGAGCAGTACTTC.

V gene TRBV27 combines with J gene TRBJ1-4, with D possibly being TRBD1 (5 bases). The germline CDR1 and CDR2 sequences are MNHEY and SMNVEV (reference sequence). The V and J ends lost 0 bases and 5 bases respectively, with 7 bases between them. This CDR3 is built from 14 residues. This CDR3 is CASSLSSGNEKLFF. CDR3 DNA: TGTGCCAGCAGTTTATCTTCAGGGAATGAAAAACTGTTTTTT.

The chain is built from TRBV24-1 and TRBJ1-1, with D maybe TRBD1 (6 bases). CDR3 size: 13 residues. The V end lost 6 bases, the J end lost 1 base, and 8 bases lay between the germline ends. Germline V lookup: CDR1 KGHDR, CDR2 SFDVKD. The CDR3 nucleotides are TGTGCCACCAGTCCAGGGGAGAACACTGAAGCTTTCTTT. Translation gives CATSPGENTEAFF.

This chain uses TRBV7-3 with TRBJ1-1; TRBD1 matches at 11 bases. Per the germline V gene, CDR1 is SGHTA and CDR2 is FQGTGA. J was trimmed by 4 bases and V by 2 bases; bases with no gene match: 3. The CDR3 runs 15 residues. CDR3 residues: CASSLYGTGGTEAFF. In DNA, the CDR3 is TGTGCCAGCAGCTTATATGGGACAGGGGGCACTGAAGCTTTCTTT. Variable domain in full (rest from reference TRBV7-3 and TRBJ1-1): GAGVSQTPSNKVTEKGKYVELRCDPISGHTALYWYRQSLGQGPEFLIYFQGTGAADDSGLPNDRFFAVRPEGSVSTLKIQRTERGDSAVYLCASSLYGTGGTEAFFGQGTRLTVV.

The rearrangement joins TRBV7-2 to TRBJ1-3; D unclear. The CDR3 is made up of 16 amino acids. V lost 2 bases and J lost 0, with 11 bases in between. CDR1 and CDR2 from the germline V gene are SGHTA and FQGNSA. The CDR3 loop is CASSLYPTSSGNTIYF. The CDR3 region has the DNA TGTGCCAGCAGCTTATACCCTACGAGCTCTGGAAACACCATATATTTT.

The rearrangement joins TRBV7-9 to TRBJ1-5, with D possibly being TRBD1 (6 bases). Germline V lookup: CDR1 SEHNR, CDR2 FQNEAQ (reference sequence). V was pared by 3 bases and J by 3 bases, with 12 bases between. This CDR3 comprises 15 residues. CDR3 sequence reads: CASSFRTDTNQPQHF. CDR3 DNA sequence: TGTGCCAGCAGCTTCCGGACAGACACCAATCAGCCCCAGCATTTT.

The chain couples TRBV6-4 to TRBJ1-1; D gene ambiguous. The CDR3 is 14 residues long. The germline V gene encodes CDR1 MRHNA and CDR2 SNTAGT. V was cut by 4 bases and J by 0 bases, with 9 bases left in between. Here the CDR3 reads CASSVNIMNTEAFF. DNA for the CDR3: TGTGCCAGCAGTGTCAACATTATGAACACTGAAGCTTTCTTT.

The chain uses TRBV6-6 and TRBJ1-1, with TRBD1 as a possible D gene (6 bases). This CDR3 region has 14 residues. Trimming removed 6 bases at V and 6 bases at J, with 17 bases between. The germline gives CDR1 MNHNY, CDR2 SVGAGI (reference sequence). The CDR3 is CASRGRGGTAEAFF. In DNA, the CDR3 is TGTGCCAGCAGGGGCAGGGGAGGGACCGCTGAAGCTTTCTTT.

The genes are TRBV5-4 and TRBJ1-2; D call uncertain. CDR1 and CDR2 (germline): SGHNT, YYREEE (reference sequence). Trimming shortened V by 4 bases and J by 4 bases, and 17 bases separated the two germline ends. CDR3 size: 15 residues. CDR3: CASSPGAGITYGYTF. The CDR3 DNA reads TGTGCCAGCAGCCCGGGCGCGGGGATTACCTATGGCTACACCTTC.